This T cell receptor (beta chain) was sequenced during a study of OX40 agonist ivuxolimab in advanced cancers. Study summary: A partial response was reached by three patients: one with hepatocellular carcinoma and two with cutaneous melanoma.

The CDR3 extends over 13 amino acids. The V gene's germline CDR1 is SGDLS and CDR2 YYNGEE. V was trimmed by 4 bases and J by 2 bases, leaving 7 bases between them. This table comes from immunoSEQ multiplex PCR, and its TCRdb copy is limited to in-frame clones, with some not included. Of 75,000 to 90,000 clones listed, 80% to 95% are singletons. The chain uses TRBV9 and TRBJ1-3; D is uncertain. This specimen was CD4+ or CD8+ T cells sorted from blood, taken in a trial of the OX40 agonist ivuxolimab. The TCR originated in an adult with an advanced solid tumor such as melanoma, head and neck, liver or kidney cancer. The CDR3: CASSPYPGNTIYF. CDR3 DNA: TGTGCCAGCAGCCCCTATCCTGGAAACACCATATATTTT.